What follows describes a single T cell receptor (beta chain). Its antigen is as yet unknown. Sequenced with the Oncomine TCR Beta short-read assay was DNA taken from cultured CD4+ T cells. MiXCR, run by TCRdb on the PCR reads, gives a single entry per CDR3 protein. The data show over 9,000 distinct CDR3 sequences, with approximately 53% seen just once and roughly 13% held by the top ten. This sample's treatment: approximately 9-day PBMC culture with coronavirus spike peptide pools or control peptides (ViraFEST assay). Expanded clonotypes were found by TCR sequencing after peptide-pool stimulation (ViraFEST). Positive SARS-CoV-2 PCR tests in convalescent patients dated from March to December 2020, pre-Alpha, Beta and Delta. This specimen belongs to a study of vaccination and CD4 T cells after COVID-19. This CDR3 region has 20 residues. Germline CDR1 is DFQATT and CDR2 is SNEGSKA (reference sequence). J was trimmed by 4 bases and V by 1 base; bases with no gene match: 14.

This sequence joins TRBV20-1 and TRBJ2-1, with TRBD2 matching over 15 bases. This clonotype originated in a human donor who had recovered from COVID-19. Sequenced material: CD4+ T cells from blood, cultured in vitro. Here the CDR3 DNA reads TGCAGTGCTAGAGCCAGGCGGGGACTAGCGGGAGGAAAGGGATACAATGAGCAGTTCTTC. Protein product: CSARARRGLAGGKGYNEQFF.